This entry features one T cell receptor beta chain sequence. The antigen is unknown. This sample was taken from a study of cytomegalovirus exposure and HLA in healthy donors. Study conclusions and caveats: CMV antigen specificity of a few CMV-associated chains was confirmed in vitro.

Vbeta (60) and Jbeta (13) primers were used in the PCR. Generated by immunoSEQ multiplex PCR, the TCRdb table keeps only in-frame clones and is missing some. Of roughly 180,000 clones in the sample, 65% to 85% were seen once. Trimming left V 5 bases short and J 1 base short, with 17 bases between. CDR1 and CDR2 from the germline V gene are MGHRA and YSYEKL. This CDR3 comprises 17 residues. In nominal health when sampled, donors likely had unrecorded immune exposures nonetheless. The clonotype originates from a woman under 30 in good health and CMV-seronegative. V gene TRBV4-1 combines with J gene TRBJ2-2; D not resolved. Sequenced: PBMCs. The CDR3 spells CASSRRVDQKNTGELFF. For the CDR3, the DNA is TGCGCCAGCAGCAGACGGGTCGATCAGAAGAACACCGGGGAGCTGTTTTTT.